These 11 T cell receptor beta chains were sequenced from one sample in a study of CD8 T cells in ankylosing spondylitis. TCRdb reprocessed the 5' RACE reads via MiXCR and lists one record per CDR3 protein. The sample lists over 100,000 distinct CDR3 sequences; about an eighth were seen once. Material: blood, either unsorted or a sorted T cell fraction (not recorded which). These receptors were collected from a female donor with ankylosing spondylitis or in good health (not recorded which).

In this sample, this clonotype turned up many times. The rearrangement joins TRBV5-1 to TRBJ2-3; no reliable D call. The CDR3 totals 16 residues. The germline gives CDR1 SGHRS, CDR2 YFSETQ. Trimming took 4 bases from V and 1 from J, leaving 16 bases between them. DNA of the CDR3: TGCGCCAGCAGCGGCAGTAGGTCTTCGGGCACAGATACGCAGTATTTT. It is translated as CASSGSRSSGTDTQYF.

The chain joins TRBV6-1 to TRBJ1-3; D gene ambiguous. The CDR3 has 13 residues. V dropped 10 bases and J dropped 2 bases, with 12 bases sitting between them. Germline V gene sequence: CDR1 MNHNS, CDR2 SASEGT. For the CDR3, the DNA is TGTGCCACCGAGGGAGGGCCTGGAAACACCATATATTTT. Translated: CATEGGPGNTIYF.

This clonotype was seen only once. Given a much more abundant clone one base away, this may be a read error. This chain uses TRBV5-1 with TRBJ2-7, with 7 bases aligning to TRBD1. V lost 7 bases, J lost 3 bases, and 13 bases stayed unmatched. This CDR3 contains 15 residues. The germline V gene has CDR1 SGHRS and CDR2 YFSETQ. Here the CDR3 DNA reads TGCGCCAGCGGATTTGGACAGGAAGGGGGCTACGAGCAGTACTTC. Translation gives CASGFGQEGGYEQYF.

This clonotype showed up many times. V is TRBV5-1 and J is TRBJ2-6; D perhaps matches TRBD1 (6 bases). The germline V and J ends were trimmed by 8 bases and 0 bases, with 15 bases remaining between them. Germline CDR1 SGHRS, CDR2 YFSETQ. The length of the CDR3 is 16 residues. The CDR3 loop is CASSQGPPSGANVLTF. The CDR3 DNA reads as TGCGCCAGTTCTCAGGGGCCACCCTCTGGGGCCAACGTCCTGACTTTC.

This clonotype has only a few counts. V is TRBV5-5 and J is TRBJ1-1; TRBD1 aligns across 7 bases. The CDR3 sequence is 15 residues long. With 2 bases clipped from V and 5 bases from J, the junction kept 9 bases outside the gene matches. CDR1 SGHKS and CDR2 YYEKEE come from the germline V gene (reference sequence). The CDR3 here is CASSFGIGGSTEAFF. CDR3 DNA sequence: TGTGCCAGCAGCTTTGGAATAGGGGGCTCAACTGAAGCTTTCTTT.

The CDR3 here is CAISEQGLTGELFF. CDR3 bases: TGTGCCATCAGTGAACAGGGACTCACCGGGGAGCTGTTTTTT. The chain uses TRBV10-3 and TRBJ2-2, with D possibly called TRBD1 or TRBD2 (6 bases each). This CDR3 has 14 residues. Germline loops: CDR1 ENHRY, CDR2 SYGVKD. V was cut by 3 bases and J by 4 bases, with 9 bases left in between.

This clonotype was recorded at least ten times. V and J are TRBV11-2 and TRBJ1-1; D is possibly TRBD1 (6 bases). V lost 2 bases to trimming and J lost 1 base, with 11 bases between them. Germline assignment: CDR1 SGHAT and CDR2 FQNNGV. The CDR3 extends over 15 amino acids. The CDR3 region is CASSLNRATNTEAFF. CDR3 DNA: TGTGCCAGCAGCTTAAACAGGGCCACGAACACTGAAGCTTTCTTT.

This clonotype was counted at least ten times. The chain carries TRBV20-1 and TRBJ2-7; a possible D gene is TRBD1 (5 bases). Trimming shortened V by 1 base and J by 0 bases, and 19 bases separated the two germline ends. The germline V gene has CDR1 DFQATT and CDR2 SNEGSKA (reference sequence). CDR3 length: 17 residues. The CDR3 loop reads CSARVWTRSKSSYEQYF. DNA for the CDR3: TGCAGTGCTAGAGTGTGGACAAGAAGTAAAAGCTCCTACGAGCAGTACTTC.

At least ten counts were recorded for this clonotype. CDR3 sequence reads: CASSSSSDRSYEQYF. CDR3 nucleotides: TGTGCCAGCAGCTCATCTTCGGACAGATCCTACGAGCAGTACTTC. The chain carries TRBV7-2 and TRBJ2-7; tentative D call: TRBD1 (6 bases). The germline V and J ends were trimmed by 4 bases and 1 base, with 14 bases remaining between them. The CDR3 has 15 amino acids. The germline gives CDR1 SGHTA, CDR2 FQGNSA.

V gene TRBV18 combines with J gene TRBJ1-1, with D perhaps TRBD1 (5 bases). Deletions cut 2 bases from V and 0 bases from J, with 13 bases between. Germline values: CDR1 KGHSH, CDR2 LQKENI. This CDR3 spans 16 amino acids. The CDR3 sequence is CASSPMEEGMNTEAFF. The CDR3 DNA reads TGTGCCAGCTCACCAATGGAGGAGGGGATGAACACTGAAGCTTTCTTT.

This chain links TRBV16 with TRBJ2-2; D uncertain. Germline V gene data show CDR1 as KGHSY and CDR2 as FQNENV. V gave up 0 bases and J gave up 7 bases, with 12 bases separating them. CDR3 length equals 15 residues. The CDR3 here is CASSQSRLQGGELFF. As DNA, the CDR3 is TGTGCCAGCAGCCAATCGCGGCTACAAGGCGGGGAGCTGTTTTTT.